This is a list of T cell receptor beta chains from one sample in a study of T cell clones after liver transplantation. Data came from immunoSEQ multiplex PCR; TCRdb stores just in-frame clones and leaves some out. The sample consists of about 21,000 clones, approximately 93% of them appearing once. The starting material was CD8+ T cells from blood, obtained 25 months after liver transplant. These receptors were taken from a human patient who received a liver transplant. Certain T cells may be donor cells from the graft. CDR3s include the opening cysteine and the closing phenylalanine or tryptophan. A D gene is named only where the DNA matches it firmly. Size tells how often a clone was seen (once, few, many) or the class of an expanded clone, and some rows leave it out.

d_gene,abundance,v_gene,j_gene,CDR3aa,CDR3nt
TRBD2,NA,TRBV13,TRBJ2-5,CASSLFSGRAGQETQYF,TGTGCCAGCAGCTTGTTTAGCGGGAGGGCCGGGCAAGAGACCCAGTACTTC
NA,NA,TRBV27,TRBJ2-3,CASSLYPQFTSTDTQYF,TGTGCCAGCAGTTTATATCCCCAGTTCACTAGCACAGATACGCAGTATTTT
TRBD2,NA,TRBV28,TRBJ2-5,CASSQGLAGIQETQYF,TGTGCCAGCAGTCAGGGACTAGCGGGAATTCAAGAGACCCAGTACTTC
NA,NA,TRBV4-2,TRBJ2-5,CASSQAMEETQYF,TGTGCCAGCAGCCAAGCCATGGAAGAGACCCAGTACTTC
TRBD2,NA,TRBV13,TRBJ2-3,CASSLLASGSGTDTQYF,TGTGCCAGCAGCTTATTGGCTAGCGGGAGTGGAACAGATACGCAGTATTTT
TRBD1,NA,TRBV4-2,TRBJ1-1,CASSQVQGAGGTEAFF,TGTGCCAGCAGCCAAGTACAGGGGGCTGGTGGCACTGAAGCTTTCTTT
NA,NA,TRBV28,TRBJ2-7,CASSLRGGLYEQYF,TGTGCCAGCAGTCTCAGAGGGGGGTTATACGAGCAGTACTTC
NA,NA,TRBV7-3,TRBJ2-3,CASSLRGSDTQYF,TGTGCCAGCAGCTTAAGGGGGTCAGATACGCAGTATTTT
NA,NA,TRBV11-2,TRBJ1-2,CASSLVGGDYGYTF,TGTGCCAGCAGCTTAGTAGGAGGGGACTATGGCTACACCTTC
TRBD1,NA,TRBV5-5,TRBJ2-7,CASSLRQGAGKSDEQYF,TGTGCCAGCAGCTTAAGGCAGGGGGCTGGTAAGAGCGACGAGCAGTACTTC
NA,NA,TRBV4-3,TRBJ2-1,CASSQDIYRGSAEQFF,TGCGCCAGCAGCCAAGATATTTATCGAGGTTCGGCTGAGCAGTTCTTC
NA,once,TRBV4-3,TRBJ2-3,CASSQSADTQYF,TGCGCCAGCAGCCAATCCGCAGATACGCAGTATTTT
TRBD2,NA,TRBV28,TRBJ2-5,CASSLILAEETQYF,TGTGCCAGCAGTTTAATCCTAGCGGAAGAGACCCAGTACTTC
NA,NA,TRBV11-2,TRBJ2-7,CASSSQGTEQYF,TGTGCCAGCAGCTCCCAGGGCACCGAGCAGTACTTC
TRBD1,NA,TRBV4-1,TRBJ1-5,CASSPDRGLNQPQHF,TGCGCCAGCAGCCCGGACAGGGGGTTGAATCAGCCCCAGCATTTT
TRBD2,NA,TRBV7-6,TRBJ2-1,CASTGRTGTSGSINYNEQFF,TGTGCCAGTACAGGACGGACCGGGACTAGCGGGAGTATTAACTACAATGAGCAGTTCTTC
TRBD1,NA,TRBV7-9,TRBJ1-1,CASSFVDREGPEAFF,TGTGCCAGCAGCTTTGTGGACAGGGAGGGGCCTGAAGCTTTCTTT
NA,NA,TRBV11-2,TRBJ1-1,CASSFGTEREAFF,TGTGCCAGCAGCTTCGGGACGGAGCGTGAAGCTTTCTTT
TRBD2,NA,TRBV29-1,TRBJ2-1,CSVEGLAGNNEQFF,TGCAGCGTTGAGGGACTAGCGGGAAACAATGAGCAGTTCTTC
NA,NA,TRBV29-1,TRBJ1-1,CSVGFGGTEAFF,TGCAGCGTTGGATTTGGCGGGACTGAAGCTTTCTTT
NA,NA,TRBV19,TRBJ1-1,CASSIVQTAGTEAFF,TGTGCCAGTAGTATAGTACAGACGGCCGGGACTGAAGCTTTCTTT
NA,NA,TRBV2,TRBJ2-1,CASGWSLNEQFF,TGTGCCAGCGGGTGGAGTCTAAATGAGCAGTTCTTC
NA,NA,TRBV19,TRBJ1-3,CASRLSGNTIYF,TGTGCCAGTAGGCTCTCTGGAAACACCATATATTTT
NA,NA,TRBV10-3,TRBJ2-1,CAISDVDLEQFF,TGTGCCATCAGTGATGTGGACTTGGAACAGTTCTTC
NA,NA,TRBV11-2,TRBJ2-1,CASSLVGKSSYNEQFF,TGTGCCAGCAGCTTAGTGGGCAAGTCTTCCTACAATGAGCAGTTCTTC
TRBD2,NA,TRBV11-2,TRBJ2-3,CASSLQLAGDYTDTQYF,TGTGCCAGCAGCTTACAACTAGCGGGGGATTACACAGATACGCAGTATTTT
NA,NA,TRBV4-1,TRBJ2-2,CASSQGTAGELFF,TGCGCCAGCAGCCAAGGAACAGCCGGGGAGCTGTTTTTT
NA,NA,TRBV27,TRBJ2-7,CASSGRVGTYEQYF,TGTGCCAGCAGTGGTAGGGTGGGGACCTACGAGCAGTACTTC
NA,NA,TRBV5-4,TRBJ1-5,CASSLNRDNQPQHF,TGTGCCAGCAGCCTTAACAGGGACAATCAGCCCCAGCATTTT
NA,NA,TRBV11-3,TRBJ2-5,CASSLVGETQYF,TGTGCCAGCAGCTTAGTAGGGGAGACCCAGTACTTC
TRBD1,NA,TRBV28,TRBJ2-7,CASLDREGPYEQYF,TGTGCCAGCCTAGACAGGGAAGGGCCCTACGAGCAGTACTTC
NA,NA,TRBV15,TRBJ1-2,CATSRDLTGLVDGYTF,TGTGCCACCAGCAGAGATCTTACAGGGCTGGTCGATGGCTACACCTTC
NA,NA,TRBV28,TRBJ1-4,CASQPGNLGATNEKLFF,TGTGCCAGCCAGCCAGGGAATCTCGGAGCAACTAATGAAAAACTGTTTTTT
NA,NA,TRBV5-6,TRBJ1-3,CATRQTGGNTIYF,TGTGCCACCAGACAGACGGGGGGAAACACCATATATTTT
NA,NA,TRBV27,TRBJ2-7,CASGDNYEQYF,TGTGCCAGCGGGGACAACTACGAGCAGTACTTC
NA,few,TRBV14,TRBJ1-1,CASSPTGDGIKAFF,TGTGCCAGCAGCCCGACCGGAGACGGCATAAAAGCTTTCTTT
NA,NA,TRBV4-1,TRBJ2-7,CASSPSAGSYEQYF,TGCGCCAGCAGCCCCTCGGCAGGGTCCTACGAGCAGTACTTC
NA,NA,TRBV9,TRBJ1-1,CASSVDKGWTEAFF,TGTGCCAGCAGCGTAGACAAGGGCTGGACTGAAGCTTTCTTT
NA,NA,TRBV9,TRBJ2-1,CASSVEKSLSYNEQFF,TGTGCCAGCAGCGTAGAAAAGTCCCTCTCCTACAATGAGCAGTTCTTC
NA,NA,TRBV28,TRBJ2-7,CASSLPRLVREQYF,TGTGCCAGCAGTCTGCCCAGACTAGTTCGGGAGCAGTACTTC
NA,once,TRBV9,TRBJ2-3,CASSVLNTDTQYF,TGTGCCAGCAGCGTCCTGAACACAGATACGCAGTATTTT
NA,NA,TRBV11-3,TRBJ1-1,CASSLELDRNTEAFF,TGTGCCAGCAGCTTAGAGCTAGACAGGAACACTGAAGCTTTCTTT
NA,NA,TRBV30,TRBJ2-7,CAWSVLDGYEQYF,TGTGCCTGGAGTGTACTAGATGGCTACGAGCAGTACTTC
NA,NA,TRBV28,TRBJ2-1,CASASTGTFHYNEQFF,TGTGCCAGCGCCTCCACCGGGACTTTTCACTACAATGAGCAGTTCTTC